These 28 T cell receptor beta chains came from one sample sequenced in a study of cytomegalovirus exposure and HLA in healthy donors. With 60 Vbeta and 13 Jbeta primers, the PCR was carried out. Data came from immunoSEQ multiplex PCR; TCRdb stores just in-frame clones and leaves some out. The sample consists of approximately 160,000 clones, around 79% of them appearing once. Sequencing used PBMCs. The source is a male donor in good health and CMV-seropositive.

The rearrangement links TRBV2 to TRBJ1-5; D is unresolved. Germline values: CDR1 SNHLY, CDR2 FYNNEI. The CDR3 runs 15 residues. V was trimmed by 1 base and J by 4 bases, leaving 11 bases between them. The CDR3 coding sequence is TGTGCCAGCAGTGAAGGAAACAGTGTGAATCAGCCCCAGCATTTT. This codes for CASSEGNSVNQPQHF.

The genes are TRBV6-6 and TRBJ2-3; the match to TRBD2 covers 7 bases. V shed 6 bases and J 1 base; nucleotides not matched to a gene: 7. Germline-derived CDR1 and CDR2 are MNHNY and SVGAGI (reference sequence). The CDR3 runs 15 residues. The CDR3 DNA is TGTGCCAGCAGGGGCGGGGGAAGAGGCACAGATACGCAGTATTTT. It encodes CASRGGGRGTDTQYF.

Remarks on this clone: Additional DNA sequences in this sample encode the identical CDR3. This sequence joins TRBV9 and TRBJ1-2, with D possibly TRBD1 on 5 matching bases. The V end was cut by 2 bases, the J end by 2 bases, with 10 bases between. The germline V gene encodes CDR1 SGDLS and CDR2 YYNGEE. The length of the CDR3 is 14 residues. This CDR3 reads CASSVGGSNYGYTF. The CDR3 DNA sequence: TGTGCCAGCAGCGTGGGGGGATCCAACTATGGCTACACCTTC.

This chain's CDR3 is CASSPTTGGSYEQFF. Here the CDR3 DNA reads TGTGCCAGCTCACCAACGACAGGGGGTAGCTATGAGCAGTTCTTC. The V call is TRBV18, the J call TRBJ2-1, with 9 bases aligning to TRBD1. Germline V lookup: CDR1 KGHSH, CDR2 LQKENI. V trimming: 2 bases; J trimming: 8 bases; junction bases outside the gene matches: 7. The CDR3 sequence is 15 residues long.

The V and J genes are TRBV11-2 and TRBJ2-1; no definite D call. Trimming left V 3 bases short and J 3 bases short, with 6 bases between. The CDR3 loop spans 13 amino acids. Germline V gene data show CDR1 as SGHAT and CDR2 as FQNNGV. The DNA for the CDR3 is TGTGCCAGCAGCTTTAATAGCTACAATGAGCAGTTCTTC. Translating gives CASSFNSYNEQFF.

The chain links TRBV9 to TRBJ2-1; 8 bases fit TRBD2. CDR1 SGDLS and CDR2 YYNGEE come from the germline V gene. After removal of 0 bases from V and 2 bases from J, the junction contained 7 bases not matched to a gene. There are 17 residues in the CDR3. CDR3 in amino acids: CASSVATSGGPYNEQFF. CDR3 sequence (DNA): TGTGCCAGCAGCGTAGCTACAAGCGGGGGCCCCTACAATGAGCAGTTCTTC.

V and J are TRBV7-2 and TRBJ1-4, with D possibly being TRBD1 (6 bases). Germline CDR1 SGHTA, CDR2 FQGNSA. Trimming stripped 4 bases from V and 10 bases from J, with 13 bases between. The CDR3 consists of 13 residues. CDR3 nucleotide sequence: TGTGCCAGCAGCTATATCTCACAGGGAAAACTGTTTTTT. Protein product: CASSYISQGKLFF. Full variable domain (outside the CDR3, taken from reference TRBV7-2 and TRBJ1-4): GAGVSQSPSNKVTEKGKDVELRCDPISGHTALYWYRQSLGQGLEFLIYFQGNSAPDKSGLPSDRFSAERTGGSVSTLTIQRTQQEDSAVYLCASSYISQGKLFFGSGTQLSVL.

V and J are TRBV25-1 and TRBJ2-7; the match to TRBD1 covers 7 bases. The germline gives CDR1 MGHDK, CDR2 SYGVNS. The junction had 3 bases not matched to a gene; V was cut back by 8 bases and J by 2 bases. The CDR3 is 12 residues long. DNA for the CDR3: TGTGCCAGCCGGGACAGTCCCTACGAGCAGTACTTC. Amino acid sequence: CASRDSPYEQYF.

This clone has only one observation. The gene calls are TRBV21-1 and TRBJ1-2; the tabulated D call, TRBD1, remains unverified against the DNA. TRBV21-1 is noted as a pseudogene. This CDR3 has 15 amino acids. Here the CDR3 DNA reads TGTGCCAGCAGCAAAGTGGAGGACAGGCCCTATGGCTACACCTTC. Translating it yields CASSKVEDRPYGYTF.

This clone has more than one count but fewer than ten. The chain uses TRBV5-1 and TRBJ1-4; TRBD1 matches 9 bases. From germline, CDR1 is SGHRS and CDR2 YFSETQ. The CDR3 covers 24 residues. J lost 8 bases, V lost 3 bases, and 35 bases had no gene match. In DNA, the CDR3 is TGCGCCAGCAGCTGGCGAACCGGGACAGGGTATTTTTCGGACCCACTGTTCCTCCCCGAAAAACTGTTTTTT. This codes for CASSWRTGTGYFSDPLFLPEKLFF.

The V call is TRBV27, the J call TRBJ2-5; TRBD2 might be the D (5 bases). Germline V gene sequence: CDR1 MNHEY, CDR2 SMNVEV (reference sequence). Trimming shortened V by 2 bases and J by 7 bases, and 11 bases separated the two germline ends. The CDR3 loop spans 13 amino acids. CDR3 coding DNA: TGTGCCAGCAGTTTACCCGCCCGGGGGACCCAGTACTTC. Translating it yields CASSLPARGTQYF.

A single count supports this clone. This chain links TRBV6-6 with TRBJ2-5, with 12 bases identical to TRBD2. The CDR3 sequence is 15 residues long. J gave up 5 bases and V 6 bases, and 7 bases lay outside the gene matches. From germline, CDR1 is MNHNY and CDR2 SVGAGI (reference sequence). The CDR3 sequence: CASRQLAGGLETQYF. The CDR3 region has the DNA TGTGCCAGCAGACAACTAGCGGGGGGCTTGGAGACCCAGTACTTC.

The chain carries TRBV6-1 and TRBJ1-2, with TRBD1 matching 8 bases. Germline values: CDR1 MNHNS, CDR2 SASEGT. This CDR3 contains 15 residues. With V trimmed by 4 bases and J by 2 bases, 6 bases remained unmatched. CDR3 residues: CASSGPGTGNYGYTF. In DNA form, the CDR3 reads TGTGCCAGCAGTGGGCCCGGGACAGGAAACTATGGCTACACCTTC.

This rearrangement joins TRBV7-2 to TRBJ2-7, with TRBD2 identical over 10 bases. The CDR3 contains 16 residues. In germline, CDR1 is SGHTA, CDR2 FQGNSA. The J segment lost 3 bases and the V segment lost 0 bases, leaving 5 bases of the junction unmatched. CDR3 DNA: TGTGCCAGCAGCTTAGCGCGAGCGGGGGGGTACTACGAGCAGTACTTC. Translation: CASSLARAGGYYEQYF.

DNA for the CDR3: TGCAGCGTTGAAAATTCAGGTCGGGGGGCGACAACTGAAGCTTTCTTT. Its protein product is CSVENSGRGATTEAFF. The J gene is TRBJ1-1, the V gene TRBV29-1; weak D call: TRBD1 (6 bases). The germline V and J ends were trimmed by 2 bases and 5 bases, with 21 bases remaining between them. Germline V gene data show CDR1 as SQVTM and CDR2 as ANQGSEA. The CDR3 has 16 residues.

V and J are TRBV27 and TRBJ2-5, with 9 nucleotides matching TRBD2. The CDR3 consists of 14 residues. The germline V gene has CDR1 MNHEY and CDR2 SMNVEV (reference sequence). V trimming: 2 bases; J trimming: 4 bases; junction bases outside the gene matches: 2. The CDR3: CASSLGGGAETQYF. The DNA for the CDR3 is TGTGCCAGCAGTTTAGGCGGGGGGGCAGAGACCCAGTACTTC.

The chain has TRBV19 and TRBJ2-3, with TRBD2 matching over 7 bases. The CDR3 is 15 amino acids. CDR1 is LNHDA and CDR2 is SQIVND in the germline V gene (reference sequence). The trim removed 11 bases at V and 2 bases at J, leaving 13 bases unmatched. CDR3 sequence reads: CAWETAGVLTDTQYF. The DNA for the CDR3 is TGTGCCTGGGAAACGGCGGGGGTCCTCACAGATACGCAGTATTTT.

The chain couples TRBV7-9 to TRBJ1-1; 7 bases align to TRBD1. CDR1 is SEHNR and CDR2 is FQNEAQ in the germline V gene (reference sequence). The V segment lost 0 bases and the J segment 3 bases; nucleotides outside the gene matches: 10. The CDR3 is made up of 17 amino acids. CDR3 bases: TGTGCCAGCAGCTTAGCGGGGGCAGGGGGAAGGGACACTGAAGCTTTCTTT. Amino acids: CASSLAGAGGRDTEAFF.

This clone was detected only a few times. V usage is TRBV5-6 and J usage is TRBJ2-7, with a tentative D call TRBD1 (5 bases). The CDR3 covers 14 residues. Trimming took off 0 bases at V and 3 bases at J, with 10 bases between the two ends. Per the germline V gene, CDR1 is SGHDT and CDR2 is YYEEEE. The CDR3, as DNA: TGTGCCAGCAGCTTGGGCAGGGTGGGCTACGAGCAGTACTTC. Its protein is CASSLGRVGYEQYF.

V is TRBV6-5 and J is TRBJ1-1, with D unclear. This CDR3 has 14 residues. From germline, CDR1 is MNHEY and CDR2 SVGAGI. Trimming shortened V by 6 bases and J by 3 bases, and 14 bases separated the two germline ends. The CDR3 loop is CASSSPGGYTEAFF. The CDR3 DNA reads TGTGCCAGCAGCTCCCCGGGAGGGTACACTGAAGCTTTCTTT.

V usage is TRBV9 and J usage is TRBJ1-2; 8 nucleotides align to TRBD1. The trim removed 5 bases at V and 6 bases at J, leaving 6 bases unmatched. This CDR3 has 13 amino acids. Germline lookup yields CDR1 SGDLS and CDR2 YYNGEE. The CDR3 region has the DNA TGTGCCAGCAGACAGACAGGGGAGGATGGCTACACCTTC. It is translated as CASRQTGEDGYTF.

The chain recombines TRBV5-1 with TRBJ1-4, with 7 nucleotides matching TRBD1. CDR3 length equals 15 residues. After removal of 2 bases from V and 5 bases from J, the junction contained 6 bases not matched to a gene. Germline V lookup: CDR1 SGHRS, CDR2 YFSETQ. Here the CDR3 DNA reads TGCGCCAGCAGCTTTGGGGCAGGGGGAAATGAAAAACTGTTTTTT. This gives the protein CASSFGAGGNEKLFF.

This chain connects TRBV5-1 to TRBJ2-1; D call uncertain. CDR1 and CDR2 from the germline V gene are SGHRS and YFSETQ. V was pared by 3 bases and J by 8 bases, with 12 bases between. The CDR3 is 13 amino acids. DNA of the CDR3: TGCGCCAGCAGCTCTCTGACCGGAGATGAGCAGTTCTTC. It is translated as CASSSLTGDEQFF.

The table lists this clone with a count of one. The CDR3 protein is CASSSRAEETQYF. In DNA form, the CDR3 reads TGTGCCAGCAGTTCCAGGGCCGAAGAGACCCAGTACTTC. This chain joins TRBV6-5 and TRBJ2-5; a possible D gene is TRBD1 (5 bases). V was clipped by 4 bases and J by 3 bases, with 9 bases between them. CDR1 and CDR2 (germline): MNHEY, SVGAGI. CDR3 length: 13 residues.

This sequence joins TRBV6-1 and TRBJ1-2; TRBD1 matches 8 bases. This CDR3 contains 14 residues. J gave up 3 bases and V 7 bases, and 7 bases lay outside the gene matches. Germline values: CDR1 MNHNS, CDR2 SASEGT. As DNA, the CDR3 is TGTGCCAGCATTCCCGACAGGGGAGACTATGGCTACACCTTC. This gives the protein CASIPDRGDYGYTF.

CDR3 coding DNA: TGCGCCAGCAGCCGGCGGGGGAACCCGAACACCGGGGAGCTGTTTTTT. This translates into CASSRRGNPNTGELFF. J is TRBJ2-2 and V is TRBV5-1, with 7 positions matching TRBD2. The germline V gene encodes CDR1 SGHRS and CDR2 YFSETQ. CDR3 size: 16 residues. V lost 4 bases and J lost 0; bases outside the gene matches: 6.

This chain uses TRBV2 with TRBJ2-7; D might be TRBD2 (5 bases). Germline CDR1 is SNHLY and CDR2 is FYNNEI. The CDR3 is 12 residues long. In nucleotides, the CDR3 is TGTTCCAAGCAGGAGGCGGCATACGAGCAGTACTTC. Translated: CSKQEAAYEQYF.

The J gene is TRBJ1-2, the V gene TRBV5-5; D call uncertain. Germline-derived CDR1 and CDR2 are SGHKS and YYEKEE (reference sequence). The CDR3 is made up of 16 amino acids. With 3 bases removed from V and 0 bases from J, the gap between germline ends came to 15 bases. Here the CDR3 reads CASSWGAGLANYGYTF. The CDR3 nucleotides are TGTGCCAGCAGCTGGGGAGCAGGATTAGCTAACTATGGCTACACCTTC.